The 4 T cell receptor beta chains below come from one sample, sequenced in a study of long-term antiretroviral therapy in people with HIV. The run of the v3.0 immunoSEQ assay was at survey level. Libraries were prepared by immunoSEQ multiplex PCR; TCRdb keeps only in-frame clonotypes and omits some of them. This table holds about 12,000 clones, nearly 85% found once. The input for sequencing was unsorted PBMCs, taken 3.4 years after starting antiretroviral therapy. These receptor sequences come from a man in his forties or fifties with HIV.

The rearrangement joins TRBV5-1 to TRBJ2-7, with D perhaps being TRBD1 or TRBD2 (6 bases each). V lost 4 bases and J 0 bases, leaving 14 bases between the germline ends. Germline loops: CDR1 SGHRS, CDR2 YFSETQ. The CDR3 runs to 15 residues. The CDR3 is CASSHLGGSSYEQYF. The CDR3 nucleotides are TGCGCCAGCAGCCACTTAGGGGGGAGCTCCTACGAGCAGTACTTC.

This clone has just a few counts. The chain links TRBV18 to TRBJ1-2, with 8 bases fitting TRBD1. The CDR3 has 13 residues. V shed 6 bases and J 3 bases; nucleotides not matched to a gene: 3. Germline V gene data show CDR1 as KGHSH and CDR2 as LQKENI. The CDR3 protein is CASSLQGDYGYTF. The CDR3 DNA sequence: TGTGCCAGCTCGTTACAGGGGGACTATGGCTACACCTTC.

This chain links TRBV7-2 with TRBJ1-1, with TRBD1 matching 9 bases. This CDR3 has 15 residues. Losses at the gene ends were 3 bases for V and 4 bases for J; bases not matched to a gene: 6. Germline loops: CDR1 SGHTA, CDR2 FQGNSA. The CDR3 loop is CASSFGTGLGTEAFF. As DNA, the CDR3 is TGTGCCAGCAGCTTCGGGACAGGGCTGGGCACTGAAGCTTTCTTT.

This chain joins TRBV27 and TRBJ1-4, with unresolved D. V lost 5 bases and J lost 4, with 14 bases in between. CDR1 is MNHEY and CDR2 is SMNVEV in the germline V gene (reference sequence). This CDR3 has 15 residues. As DNA, the CDR3 is TGTGCCAGCAGTGTAACAGCCGGTTTTAATGAAAAACTGTTTTTT. Protein: CASSVTAGFNEKLFF.